This TCR beta chain was identified during a study of blood T cells in healthy people across ages. Peripheral blood, roughly 11 milliliters per donor, was collected. Ten or more counts support this clonotype. Its antigen remains unknown. For the second PCR, which ran for roughly 6 to 12 cycles, a sample-barcoded 5' primer and a J-beta primer mix were used. MiXCR, applied by TCRdb to the 5' RACE reads, yields one record per CDR3 protein. The table lists hundreds of thousands of distinct CDR3 sequences, about 28% of them singletons. The study, taken as a whole, reports: Measured against age, TCR beta diversity per million T cells decreased in a roughly linear manner. It was the long-lived donors that had more naive CD4+ cells and higher diversity than aged donors. Across samples, TCR beta diversity tracked strongly with naive T cell percentage.

V was pared by 6 bases and J by 2 bases, with 15 bases between. Germline V gives CDR1 SGHTA, CDR2 FQGNSA. The CDR3 runs to 15 residues. The specimen sequenced was blood. The chain carries TRBV7-2 and TRBJ2-3, with unresolved D. The sequence derives from a woman older than 75 in good health. DNA of the CDR3: TGTGCCAGCAGTGGGGTCGGGCAGAACACAGATACGCAGTATTTT. It encodes CASSGVGQNTDTQYF.